The 5 T cell receptor beta chains below all came from one sample that was sequenced in a study of blood T cell repertoires in COVID-19. The data were produced by immunoSEQ multiplex PCR, yet TCRdb's version contains in-frame clones alone and is incomplete. The sample has 150,000 to 200,000 clones, 87% seen once. Sequencing was done on a sample of PBMCs or T cells enriched from blood (not recorded which). These receptors were obtained from a human donor with acute COVID-19. The donor label of this sample is uncertain.

This clone was seen a few times. The rearrangement links TRBV11-1 to TRBJ2-7, with D tentatively TRBD1 (5 bases). This CDR3 comprises 16 residues. The V gene's germline CDR1 is SGHAT and CDR2 FQDESV (reference sequence). Trimming shortened V by 6 bases and J by 0 bases, and 18 bases separated the two germline ends. In DNA form, the CDR3 reads TGTGCCAGCAGTCGATGGGGCGGTTTAAGCTCCTACGAGCAGTACTTC. Encoded protein: CASSRWGGLSSYEQYF.

This chain uses TRBV5-1 with TRBJ1-1; no reliable D call. V dropped 0 bases and J dropped 0 bases, with 6 bases sitting between them. The CDR3 runs 14 residues. Germline V gene lookup returns CDR1 SGHRS and CDR2 YFSETQ. The CDR3 sequence: CASSLAHLNTEAFF. Here the CDR3 DNA reads TGCGCCAGCAGCTTGGCACACCTGAACACTGAAGCTTTCTTT.

The chain uses TRBV4-1 and TRBJ1-2, with 7 bases identical to TRBD1. After removal of 2 bases from V and 2 bases from J, the junction contained 5 bases not matched to a gene. The CDR3 is 15 amino acids. From germline, CDR1 is MGHRA and CDR2 YSYEKL. This CDR3 reads CASSQTPGQNYGYTF. Here the CDR3 DNA reads TGCGCCAGCAGCCAAACGCCGGGACAGAACTATGGCTACACCTTC.

The chain carries TRBV2 and TRBJ2-5; D possibly corresponds to TRBD2 (6 bases). V shed 10 bases and J shed 1 base, with 13 bases lying between them. Germline V gene sequence: CDR1 SNHLY, CDR2 FYNNEI. The CDR3 runs 13 residues. The CDR3 loop is CATAGTPQETQYF. CDR3 in DNA: TGTGCCACCGCCGGGACTCCCCAAGAGACCCAGTACTTC.

The J gene is TRBJ2-2, the V gene TRBV7-9, with D possibly being TRBD2 (6 bases). CDR3 length equals 16 residues. CDR1 and CDR2 (germline): SEHNR, FQNEAQ (reference sequence). V lost 0 bases and J 0 bases, leaving 8 bases between the germline ends. The CDR3 sequence is CASSLAGGTNTGELFF. In nucleotides, the CDR3 is TGTGCCAGCAGCTTAGCGGGGGGAACGAACACCGGGGAGCTGTTTTTT.